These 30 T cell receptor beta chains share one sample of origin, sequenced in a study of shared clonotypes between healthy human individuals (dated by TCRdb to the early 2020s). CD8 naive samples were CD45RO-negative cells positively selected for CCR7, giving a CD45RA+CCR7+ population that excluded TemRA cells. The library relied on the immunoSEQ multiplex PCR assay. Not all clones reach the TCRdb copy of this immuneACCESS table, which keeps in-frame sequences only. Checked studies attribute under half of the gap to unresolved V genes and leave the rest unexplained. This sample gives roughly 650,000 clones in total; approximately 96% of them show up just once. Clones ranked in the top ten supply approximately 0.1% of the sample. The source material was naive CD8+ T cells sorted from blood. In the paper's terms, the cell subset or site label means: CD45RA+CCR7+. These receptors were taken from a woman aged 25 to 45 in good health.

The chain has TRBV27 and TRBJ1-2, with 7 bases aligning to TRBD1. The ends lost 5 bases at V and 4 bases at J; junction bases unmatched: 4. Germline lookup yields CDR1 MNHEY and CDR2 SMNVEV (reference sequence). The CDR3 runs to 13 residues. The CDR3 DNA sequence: TGTGCCAGCAGTATAGACAGGGCCTATGGCTACACCTTC. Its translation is CASSIDRAYGYTF.

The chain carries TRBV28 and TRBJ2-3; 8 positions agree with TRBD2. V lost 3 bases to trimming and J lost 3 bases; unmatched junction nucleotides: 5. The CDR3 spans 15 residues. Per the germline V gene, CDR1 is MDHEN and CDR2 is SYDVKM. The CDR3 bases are TGTGCCAGCAGTTTTGGGACTAGTGGTACAGATACGCAGTATTTT. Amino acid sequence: CASSFGTSGTDTQYF. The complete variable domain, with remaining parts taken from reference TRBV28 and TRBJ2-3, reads DVKVTQSSRYLVKRTGEKVFLECVQDMDHENMFWYRQDPGLGLRLIYFSYDVKMKEKGDIPEGYSVSREKKERFSLILESASTNQTSMYLCASSFGTSGTDTQYFGPGTRLTVL.

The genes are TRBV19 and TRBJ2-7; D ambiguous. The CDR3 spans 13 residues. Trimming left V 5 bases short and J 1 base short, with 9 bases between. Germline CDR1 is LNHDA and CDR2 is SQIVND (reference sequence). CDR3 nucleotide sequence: TGTGCCAGTAGTCTAACGGAATCCTACGAGCAGTACTTC. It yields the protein CASSLTESYEQYF.

CDR3 sequence reads: CASSISGAGEQYF. Here the CDR3 DNA reads TGTGCCAGTAGTATCTCGGGGGCTGGCGAGCAGTACTTC. V and J are TRBV19 and TRBJ2-7; perhaps D is TRBD1 or TRBD2 (6 bases each). In germline, CDR1 is LNHDA, CDR2 SQIVND (reference sequence). V lost 3 bases, J lost 6 bases, and 12 bases lay in between. This CDR3 has 13 residues.

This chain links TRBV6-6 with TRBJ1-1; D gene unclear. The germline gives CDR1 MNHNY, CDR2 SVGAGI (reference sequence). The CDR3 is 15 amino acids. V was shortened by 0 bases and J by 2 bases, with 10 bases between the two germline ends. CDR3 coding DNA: TGTGCCAGCAGTTACTCTCCGAGGATTAACACTGAAGCTTTCTTT. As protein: CASSYSPRINTEAFF.

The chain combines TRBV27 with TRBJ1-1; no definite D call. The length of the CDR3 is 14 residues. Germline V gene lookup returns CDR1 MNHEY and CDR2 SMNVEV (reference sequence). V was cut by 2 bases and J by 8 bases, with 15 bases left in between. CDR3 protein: CASSLVPRGMEAFF. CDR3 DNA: TGTGCCAGCAGTTTAGTCCCGCGGGGTATGGAAGCTTTCTTT.

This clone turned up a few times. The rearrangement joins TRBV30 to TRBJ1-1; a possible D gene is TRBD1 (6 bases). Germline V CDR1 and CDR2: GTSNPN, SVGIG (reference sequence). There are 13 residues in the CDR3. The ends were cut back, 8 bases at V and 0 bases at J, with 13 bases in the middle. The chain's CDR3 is CALLRGLNTEAFF. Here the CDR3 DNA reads TGTGCCCTCCTCAGGGGTTTGAACACTGAAGCTTTCTTT. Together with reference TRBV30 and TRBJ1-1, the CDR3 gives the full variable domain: SQTIHQWPATLVQPVGSPLSLECTVEGTSNPNLYWYRQAAGRGLQLLFYSVGIGQISSEVPQNLSASRPQDRQFILSSKKLLLSDSGFYLCALLRGLNTEAFFGQGTRLTVV.

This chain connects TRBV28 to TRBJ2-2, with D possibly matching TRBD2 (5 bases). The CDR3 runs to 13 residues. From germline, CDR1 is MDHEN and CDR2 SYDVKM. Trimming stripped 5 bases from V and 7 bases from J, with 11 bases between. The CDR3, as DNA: TGTGCCAGCAGTCCCACAGAGGGCGGGGAGCTGTTTTTT. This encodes CASSPTEGGELFF.

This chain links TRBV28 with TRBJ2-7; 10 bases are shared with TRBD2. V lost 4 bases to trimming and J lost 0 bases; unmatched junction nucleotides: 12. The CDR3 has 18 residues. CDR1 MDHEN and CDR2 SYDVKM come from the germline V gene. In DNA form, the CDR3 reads TGTGCCAGCAGTTCCCCATGGACTAGCGGAGACATCTCCTACGAGCAGTACTTC. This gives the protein CASSSPWTSGDISYEQYF.

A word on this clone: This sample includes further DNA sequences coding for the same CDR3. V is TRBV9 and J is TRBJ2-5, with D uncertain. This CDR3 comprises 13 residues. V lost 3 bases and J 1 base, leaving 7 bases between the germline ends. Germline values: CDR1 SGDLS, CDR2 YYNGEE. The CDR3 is CASSGGSQETQYF. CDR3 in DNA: TGTGCCAGCAGCGGAGGATCCCAAGAGACCCAGTACTTC.

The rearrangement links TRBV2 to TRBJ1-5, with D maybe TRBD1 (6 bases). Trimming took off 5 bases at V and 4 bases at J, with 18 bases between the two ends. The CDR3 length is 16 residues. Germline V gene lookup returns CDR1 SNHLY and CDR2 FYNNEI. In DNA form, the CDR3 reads TGTGCCAGCAGTTTTGGTCAAGGGGGAGGGAATCAGCCCCAGCATTTT. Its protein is CASSFGQGGGNQPQHF.

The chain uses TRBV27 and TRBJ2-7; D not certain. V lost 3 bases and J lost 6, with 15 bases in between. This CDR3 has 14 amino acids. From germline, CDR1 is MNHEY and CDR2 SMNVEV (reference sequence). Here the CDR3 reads CASSFSSPQREQYF. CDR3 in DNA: TGTGCCAGCAGTTTCTCCTCCCCTCAGCGCGAGCAGTACTTC.

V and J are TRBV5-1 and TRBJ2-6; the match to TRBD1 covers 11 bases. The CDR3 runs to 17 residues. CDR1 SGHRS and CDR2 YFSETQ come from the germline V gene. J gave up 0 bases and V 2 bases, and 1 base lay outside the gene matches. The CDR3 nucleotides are TGCGCCAGCAGCTTAGGGACAGGGGGCTCTGGGGCCAACGTCCTGACTTTC. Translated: CASSLGTGGSGANVLTF.

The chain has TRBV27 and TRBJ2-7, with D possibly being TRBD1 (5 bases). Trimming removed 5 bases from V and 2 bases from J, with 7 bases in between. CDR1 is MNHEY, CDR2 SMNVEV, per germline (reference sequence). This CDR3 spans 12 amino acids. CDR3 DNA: TGTGCCAGCAGTACAGGAGCCTACGAGCAGTACTTC. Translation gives CASSTGAYEQYF.

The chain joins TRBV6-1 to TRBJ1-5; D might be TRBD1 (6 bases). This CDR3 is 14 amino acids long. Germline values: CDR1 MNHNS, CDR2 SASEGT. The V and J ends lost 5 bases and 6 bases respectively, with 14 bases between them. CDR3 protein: CASSNPGVAQPQHF. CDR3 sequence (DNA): TGTGCCAGCAGTAATCCAGGGGTGGCTCAGCCCCAGCATTTT.

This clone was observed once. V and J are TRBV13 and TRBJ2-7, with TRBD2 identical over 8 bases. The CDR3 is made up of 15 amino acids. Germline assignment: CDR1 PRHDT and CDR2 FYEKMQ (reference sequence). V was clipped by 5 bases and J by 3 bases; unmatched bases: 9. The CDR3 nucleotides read TGTGCCAGCAGCCCCCAGCGGGAGTCCCACTACGAGCAGTACTTC. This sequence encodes CASSPQRESHYEQYF.

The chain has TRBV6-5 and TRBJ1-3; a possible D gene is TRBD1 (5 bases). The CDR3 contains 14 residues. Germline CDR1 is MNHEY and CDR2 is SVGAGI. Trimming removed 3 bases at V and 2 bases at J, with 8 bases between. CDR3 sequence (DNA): TGTGCCAGCAGTTATGGAGGGGCTGGAAACACCATATATTTT. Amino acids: CASSYGGAGNTIYF.

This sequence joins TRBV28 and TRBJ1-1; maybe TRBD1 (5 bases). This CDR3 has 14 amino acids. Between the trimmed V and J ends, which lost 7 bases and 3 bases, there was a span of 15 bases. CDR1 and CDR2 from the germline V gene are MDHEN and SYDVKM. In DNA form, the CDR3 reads TGTGCCAGCATCCTGGGGGTAGGGGACACTGAAGCTTTCTTT. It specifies CASILGVGDTEAFF.

CDR3 nucleotide sequence: TGTGCCAGCAGCTCCCGACTAGCGGGAGAGGCGGGCGGGGAGCTGTTTTTT. Its protein product is CASSSRLAGEAGGELFF. The chain recombines TRBV9 with TRBJ2-2; 12 positions agree with TRBD2. This CDR3 comprises 17 residues. Germline trimming cut 4 bases from V and 7 bases from J; bases unmatched to any gene: 11. Germline values: CDR1 SGDLS, CDR2 YYNGEE.

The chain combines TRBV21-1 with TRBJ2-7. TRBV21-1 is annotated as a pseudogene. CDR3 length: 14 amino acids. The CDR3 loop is CASSILVKSYEQYF. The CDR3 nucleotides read TGTGCCAGCAGCATTCTGGTAAAGTCCTACGAGCAGTACTTC.

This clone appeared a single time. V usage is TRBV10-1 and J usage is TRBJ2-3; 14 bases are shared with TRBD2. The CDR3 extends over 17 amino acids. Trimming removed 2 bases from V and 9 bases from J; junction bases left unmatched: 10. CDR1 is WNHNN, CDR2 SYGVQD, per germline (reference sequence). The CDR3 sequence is CASSELFGTSGSETQYF. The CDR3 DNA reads TGCGCCAGCAGTGAGCTTTTTGGGACTAGCGGGAGTGAAACGCAGTATTTT.

This CDR3 is CASRPGQGPYEQYF. The DNA for the CDR3 is TGCGCCAGCAGACCGGGACAGGGCCCCTACGAGCAGTACTTC. The chain couples TRBV10-2 to TRBJ2-7; the match to TRBD1 covers 9 bases. Germline V CDR1 and CDR2: WSHSY, SAAADI. This CDR3 has 14 residues. After removal of 6 bases from V and 2 bases from J, the junction contained 5 bases not matched to a gene.

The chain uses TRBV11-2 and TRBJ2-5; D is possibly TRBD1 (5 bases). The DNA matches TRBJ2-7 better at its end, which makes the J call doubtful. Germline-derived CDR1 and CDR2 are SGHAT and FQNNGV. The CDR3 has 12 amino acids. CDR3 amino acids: CASALGAYEQYF. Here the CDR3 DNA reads TGTGCCAGCGCCTTAGGGGCTTACGAGCAGTACTTC.

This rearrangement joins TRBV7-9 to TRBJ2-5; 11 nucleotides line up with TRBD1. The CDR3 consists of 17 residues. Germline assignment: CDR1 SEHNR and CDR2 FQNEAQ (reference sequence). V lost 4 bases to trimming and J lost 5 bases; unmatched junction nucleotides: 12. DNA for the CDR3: TGTGCCAGCAGCTCCGGGACAGGGGGTAGGGGATTGGAGACCCAGTACTTC. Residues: CASSSGTGGRGLETQYF.

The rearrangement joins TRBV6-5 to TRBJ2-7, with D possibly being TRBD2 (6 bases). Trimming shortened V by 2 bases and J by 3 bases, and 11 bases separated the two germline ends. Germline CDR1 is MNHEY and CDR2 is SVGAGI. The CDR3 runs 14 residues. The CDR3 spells CASSYRRAGYEQYF. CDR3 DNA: TGTGCCAGCAGTTACAGGAGGGCCGGCTACGAGCAGTACTTC.

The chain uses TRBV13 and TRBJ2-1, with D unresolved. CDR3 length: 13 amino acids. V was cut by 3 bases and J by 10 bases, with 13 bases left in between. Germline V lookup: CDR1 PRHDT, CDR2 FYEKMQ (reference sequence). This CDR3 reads CASSFTLAWEQFF. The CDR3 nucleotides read TGTGCCAGCAGCTTCACACTGGCCTGGGAGCAGTTCTTC.

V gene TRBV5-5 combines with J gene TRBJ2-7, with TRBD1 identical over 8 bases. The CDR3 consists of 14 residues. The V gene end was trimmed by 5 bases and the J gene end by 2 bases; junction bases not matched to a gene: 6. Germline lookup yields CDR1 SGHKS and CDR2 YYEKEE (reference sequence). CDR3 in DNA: TGTGCCAGCAGTGGGACAGGACAACCCTACGAGCAGTACTTC. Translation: CASSGTGQPYEQYF.

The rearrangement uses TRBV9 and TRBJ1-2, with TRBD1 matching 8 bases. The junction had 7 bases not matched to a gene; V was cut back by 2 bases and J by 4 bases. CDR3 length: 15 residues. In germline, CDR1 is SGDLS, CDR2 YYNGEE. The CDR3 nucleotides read TGTGCCAGCAGCGTCACCGGGACAGGATTCTATGGCTACACCTTC. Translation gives CASSVTGTGFYGYTF.

The CDR3 DNA reads as TGTGCCAGCAGCTACACAGGGTCTTGGGAGCAGTACTTC. This sequence encodes CASSYTGSWEQYF. The chain carries TRBV5-8 and TRBJ2-7, with D possibly being TRBD1 (6 bases). Looked up from germline, CDR1 is SGHTS and CDR2 is YDEGEE. V was trimmed by 3 bases and J by 7 bases, leaving 14 bases between them. The CDR3 is made up of 13 amino acids.

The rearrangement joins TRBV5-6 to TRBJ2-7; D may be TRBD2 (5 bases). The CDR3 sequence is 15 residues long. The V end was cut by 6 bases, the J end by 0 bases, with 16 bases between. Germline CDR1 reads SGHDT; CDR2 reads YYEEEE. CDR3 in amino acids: CASNERHPSSYEQYF. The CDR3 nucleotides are TGTGCCAGCAACGAGCGGCACCCCTCCTCCTACGAGCAGTACTTC.